This T cell receptor beta chain was sequenced in a study of blood T cell repertoires in COVID-19. Residents of approximately 25 US areas, aged about 18 to 89 years, made up the participants. Membership in each cohort depended on participant-reported clinical history. Recovered status applied to Cohort 3 donors who had two consecutive negative PCRs. It also applied to those with clearance or with symptom resolution. Original processing methods: Amplification of reference gene primers was used by the study to estimate nucleated cell counts. Generated by immunoSEQ multiplex PCR, the TCRdb table keeps only in-frame clones and is missing some. That table supplies the V and J calls and clone size; D and trimming were determined from the DNA. The sample yields approximately 260,000 clones, roughly 84% seen once. Trimming took 4 bases from V and 2 from J; bases not matched to a gene: 7. Germline V CDR1 and CDR2: SGHRS, YFSETQ. The CDR3 has 15 amino acids.

The origin of this receptor is a man aged 45 to 65 who had recovered from COVID-19. The sequenced material came from PBMCs or T cells enriched from blood (not recorded which). This rearrangement joins TRBV5-1 to TRBJ2-3; TRBD1 agrees at 7 bases. This CDR3 reads CASSAYRGNTDTQYF. In DNA form, the CDR3 reads TGCGCCAGCAGCGCATACAGGGGCAACACAGATACGCAGTATTTT. Full variable domain (outside the CDR3, taken from reference TRBV5-1 and TRBJ2-3): KAGVTQTPRYLIKTRGQQVTLSCSPISGHRSVSWYQQTPGQGLQFLFEYFSETQRNKGNFPGRFSGRQFSNSRSEMNVSTLELGDSALYLCASSAYRGNTDTQYFGPGTRLTVL.